The 19 T cell receptor beta chains given below trace back to one sample, sequenced in a study of Tregs in tolerant kidney transplant recipients. Recipients received nonmyeloablative bone marrow transplants from related graft donors, with transient mixed chimerism. Profiling relied on immunoSEQ multiplex PCR, and the TCRdb table lists in-frame clones only, not all of them. The table records over 70,000 clones, roughly 91% of them present only once. Sample: CD4+ T cells from blood (PBMCs), taken 24 months after the transplant. The receptors shown here come from a human patient who received a combined kidney and bone marrow transplant. Some T cells may be supplied by the graft donor.

The gene calls are TRBV5-4 and TRBJ1-1; D is perhaps TRBD1 (5 bases). V lost 0 bases to trimming and J lost 4 bases, with 13 bases between them. This CDR3 has 15 residues. CDR1 and CDR2 from the germline V gene are SGHNT and YYREEE (reference sequence). CDR3 loop: CASSLAGRRATEAFF. The DNA of the CDR3 is TGTGCCAGCAGCTTGGCAGGGCGAAGGGCCACTGAAGCTTTCTTT.

This clone was found once. The chain employs TRBV5-5 and TRBJ2-1; TRBD2 aligns across 9 bases. Germline CDR1 SGHKS, CDR2 YYEKEE (reference sequence). The CDR3 length is 15 residues. Losses at the gene ends were 2 bases for V and 6 bases for J; bases not matched to a gene: 6. The CDR3: CASSLFSGSSNEQFF. The CDR3 coding sequence is TGTGCCAGCAGCTTATTTAGCGGGAGTTCCAATGAGCAGTTCTTC.

The sample holds one count of this clone. The chain is built from TRBV7-9 and TRBJ2-7, with TRBD1 identical over 9 bases. The CDR3 has 14 residues. V shed 5 bases, J shed 1 base, and the junction held 3 bases outside the gene matches. Germline V lookup: CDR1 SEHNR, CDR2 FQNEAQ (reference sequence). The CDR3 DNA reads as TGTGCCAGCAGCGACAGGGGGACTTCCTACGAGCAGTACTTC. Translating it yields CASSDRGTSYEQYF.

The chain recombines TRBV5-4 with TRBJ2-4, with 9 bases matching TRBD1. The ends lost 3 bases at V and 8 bases at J; junction bases unmatched: 6. Germline loops: CDR1 SGHNT, CDR2 YYREEE (reference sequence). There are 14 residues in the CDR3. As DNA, the CDR3 is TGTGCCAGCAGCTCCCGGGACAGGGAGGACATTCAGTACTTC. Amino acid sequence: CASSSRDREDIQYF.

The chain uses TRBV7-2 and TRBJ2-7; TRBD2 is a possible D gene (6 bases). Deletions cut 1 base from V and 4 bases from J, with 14 bases between. The CDR3 is made up of 15 amino acids. Germline values: CDR1 SGHTA, CDR2 FQGNSA. The CDR3 is CASSLEARAGYEQYF. The CDR3, as DNA: TGTGCCAGCAGCTTAGAGGCGCGGGCGGGGTACGAGCAGTACTTC.

The V gene is TRBV25-1, the J gene TRBJ2-3, with no clear D. V lost 5 bases to trimming and J lost 2 bases, with 5 bases between them. CDR3 size: 12 residues. Germline lookup yields CDR1 MGHDK and CDR2 SYGVNS. The CDR3 DNA reads as TGTGCCAGCAGTTATAACACAGATACGCAGTATTTT. It translates to CASSYNTDTQYF. Together with reference TRBV25-1 and TRBJ2-3, the CDR3 gives the full variable domain: EADIYQTPRYLVIGTGKKITLECSQTMGHDKMYWYQQDPGMELHLIHYSYGVNSTEKGDLSSESTVSRIRTEHFPLTLESARPSHTSQYLCASSYNTDTQYFGPGTRLTVL.

The table lists this clone with a few counts. The chain recombines TRBV6-8 with TRBJ2-7, with D possibly matching TRBD2 (6 bases). With 5 bases removed from V and 2 bases from J, the gap between germline ends came to 16 bases. Germline V gene lookup returns CDR1 MNHGY and CDR2 SAAAGT. The CDR3 length is 15 residues. CDR3 region: CASSRLEGPTYEQYF. Written as DNA, the CDR3 is TGTGCCAGCAGTAGGCTGGAGGGACCCACCTACGAGCAGTACTTC.

The chain is built from TRBV29-1 and TRBJ2-3; tentatively, D is TRBD2 (6 bases). Germline V CDR1 and CDR2: SQVTM, ANQGSEA. CDR3 length: 16 residues. V was trimmed by 0 bases and J by 0 bases, leaving 13 bases between them. DNA of the CDR3: TGCAGCGTTGAAGATCGGAGGGCCCCTAGCACAGATACGCAGTATTTT. The encoded protein is CSVEDRRAPSTDTQYF.

The J gene is TRBJ1-1, the V gene TRBV7-9; unclear D gene. Trimming shortened V by 5 bases and J by 4 bases, and 8 bases separated the two germline ends. Germline CDR1 and CDR2: SEHNR and FQNEAQ (reference sequence). CDR3 length: 12 amino acids. The CDR3 protein is CASSPHGTEAFF. CDR3 DNA sequence: TGTGCCAGCAGCCCCCACGGCACTGAAGCTTTCTTT.

The rearrangement uses TRBV27 and TRBJ1-2; 9 positions match TRBD1. V lost 3 bases and J lost 8; bases outside the gene matches: 13. Germline V lookup: CDR1 MNHEY, CDR2 SMNVEV (reference sequence). CDR3 length: 16 residues. CDR3 amino acids: CASSFHRDRVLWGYTF. The CDR3 DNA reads TGTGCCAGCAGTTTCCACCGGGACAGGGTTTTGTGGGGCTACACCTTC.

DNA for the CDR3: TGCGCCAGCAGCCAAGAGGCCGGGAGACAGCTTTACGAGCAGTACTTC. Translating it yields CASSQEAGRQLYEQYF. J is TRBJ2-7 and V is TRBV4-1; tentatively, D is TRBD2 (6 bases). The CDR3 has 16 amino acids. Looked up from germline, CDR1 is MGHRA and CDR2 is YSYEKL. V was trimmed by 0 bases and J by 4 bases, leaving 16 bases between them.

The chain is built from TRBV6-5 and TRBJ1-2; 11 bases agree with TRBD1. CDR1 and CDR2 from the germline V gene are MNHEY and SVGAGI. The CDR3 consists of 13 residues. The CDR3 spells CVVQDRGRWGYTF. The DNA of the CDR3 is TGTGTCGTACAGGACAGGGGGCGTTGGGGCTACACCTTC.

The genes are TRBV18 and TRBJ2-5; D uncertain. The V end lost 3 bases, the J end lost 4 bases, and 21 bases lay between the germline ends. The CDR3 extends over 17 amino acids. CDR1 and CDR2 from the germline V gene are KGHSH and LQKENI. The chain's CDR3 is CASSPKALVNARETQYF. The DNA of the CDR3 is TGTGCCAGCTCACCCAAGGCCCTAGTAAACGCAAGAGAGACCCAGTACTTC. Together with reference TRBV18 and TRBJ2-5, the CDR3 gives the full variable domain: NAGVMQNPRHLVRRRGQEARLRCSPMKGHSHVYWYRQLPEEGLKFMVYLQKENIIDESGMPKERFSAEFPKEGPSILRIQQVVRGDSAAYFCASSPKALVNARETQYFGPGTRLLVL.

The chain links TRBV27 to TRBJ2-7; 10 positions match TRBD1. Germline CDR1 reads MNHEY; CDR2 reads SMNVEV (reference sequence). The J segment lost 3 bases and the V segment lost 8 bases, leaving 7 bases of the junction unmatched. This CDR3 comprises 14 residues. CDR3 amino acids: CASRRQGAGYEQYF. The CDR3 nucleotides read TGTGCCAGCCGAAGACAGGGGGCAGGCTACGAGCAGTACTTC.

The chain is built from TRBV5-1 and TRBJ2-7, with TRBD2 identical over 11 bases. Germline V gene sequence: CDR1 SGHRS, CDR2 YFSETQ. Trimming at V came to 5 bases and at J to 5 bases, leaving 6 bases not matched to a gene. The CDR3 is made up of 14 amino acids. The CDR3 DNA sequence: TGCGCCAGCAGAGGTAGCGGGGGGGCTGACGAGCAGTACTTC. This codes for CASRGSGGADEQYF. The full variable domain, rest sourced from reference TRBV5-1 and TRBJ2-7, is KAGVTQTPRYLIKTRGQQVTLSCSPISGHRSVSWYQQTPGQGLQFLFEYFSETQRNKGNFPGRFSGRQFSNSRSEMNVSTLELGDSALYLCASRGSGGADEQYFGPGTRLTVT.

V usage is TRBV28 and J usage is TRBJ2-3; possible D gene TRBD2, 6 bases. The V and J ends lost 7 bases and 5 bases respectively, with 13 bases between them. Germline assignment: CDR1 MDHEN and CDR2 SYDVKM. The CDR3 has 13 amino acids. The CDR3 region is CASTSVRIDTQYF. CDR3 coding DNA: TGTGCCAGCACTAGCGTTCGGATAGATACGCAGTATTTT.

The chain's CDR3 is CASERDISNTGELFF. CDR3 bases: TGTGCCAGCGAGCGGGACATATCGAACACCGGGGAGCTGTTTTTT. The chain couples TRBV6-1 to TRBJ2-2, with a weak D call TRBD2 (7 bases). The V and J ends lost 8 bases and 0 bases respectively, with 13 bases between them. The CDR3 length is 15 residues. CDR1 is MNHNS, CDR2 SASEGT, per germline.

The V and J genes are TRBV18 and TRBJ2-5, with a possible D match to TRBD1 (5 bases). This CDR3 has 15 residues. V was trimmed by 0 bases and J by 4 bases, leaving 12 bases between them. Per germline, CDR1 KGHSH and CDR2 LQKENI. The CDR3 nucleotides read TGTGCCAGCTCACCACCCGCAGGGCAGGGAGAGACCCAGTACTTC. Protein product: CASSPPAGQGETQYF.

The V call is TRBV9, the J call TRBJ2-7, with D perhaps TRBD2 (5 bases). The ends were cut back, 0 bases at V and 7 bases at J, with 14 bases in the middle. In germline, CDR1 is SGDLS, CDR2 YYNGEE. This CDR3 spans 14 amino acids. The CDR3 region has the DNA TGTGCCAGCAGCGTAGCTACGGGCGGGTGGGAGCAGTACTTC. Its protein is CASSVATGGWEQYF.